These 12 T cell receptor beta chains originate from one sample sequenced in a study of cytomegalovirus exposure and HLA in healthy donors. Amplification used 60 Vbeta primers and 13 Jbeta primers. Clones were sequenced by immunoSEQ multiplex PCR, and TCRdb holds only the in-frame ones, with some missing. The table includes fewer than 200,000 clones, approximately 77% detected once. Material for sequencing was PBMCs. These receptors were obtained from a man aged 35 to 55 in good health and CMV-seropositive.

V and J are TRBV15 and TRBJ1-1; D perhaps matches TRBD1 (6 bases). This CDR3 spans 15 amino acids. From germline, CDR1 is LNHNV and CDR2 YYDKDF (reference sequence). V lost 0 bases and J 10 bases, leaving 18 bases between the germline ends. The CDR3 DNA follows: TGTGCCACCAGCAGAGAGGTGGGGGCCACCTTCCTAGCTTTCTTT. Encoded protein: CATSREVGATFLAFF.

The rearrangement uses TRBV6-1 and TRBJ2-7; 8 nucleotides align to TRBD1. This CDR3 has 14 amino acids. Trimming at V came to 5 bases and at J to 1 base, leaving 4 bases not matched to a gene. Germline lookup yields CDR1 MNHNS and CDR2 SASEGT. The CDR3 region is CASSWDRTSYEQYF. The CDR3 DNA reads as TGTGCCAGCAGTTGGGACAGGACGTCCTACGAGCAGTACTTC.

The chain couples TRBV15 to TRBJ2-5; D unclear. Per germline, CDR1 LNHNV and CDR2 YYDKDF (reference sequence). Trimming took off 3 bases at V and 0 bases at J, with 8 bases between the two ends. The CDR3 has 14 amino acids. The CDR3 DNA reads as TGTGCCACCAGCAGGAGTGACTACCAAGAGACCCAGTACTTC. This translates into CATSRSDYQETQYF.

The CDR3 region is CASSQPLPRGKTPPFEEKLFF. The CDR3 region has the DNA TGCGCCAGCAGCCAACCGCTTCCCAGGGGAAAAACACCCCCCTTCGAGGAAAAACTGTTTTTT. V is TRBV4-1 and J is TRBJ1-4; D may be TRBD1 (6 bases). CDR1 and CDR2 from the germline V gene are MGHRA and YSYEKL. Trimming cost V 2 bases and J 8 bases, with 33 bases left between them. This CDR3 region has 21 residues.

This clone occurred once. The V gene is TRBV13, the J gene TRBJ2-1; D possibly corresponds to TRBD2 (5 bases). CDR1 and CDR2 (germline): PRHDT, FYEKMQ (reference sequence). The V end was cut by 0 bases, the J end by 8 bases, with 17 bases between. This CDR3 region has 16 residues. In DNA, the CDR3 is TGTGCCAGCAGCTTAGGCCGAGCGGACCTAAGGGATGAGCAGTTCTTC. Protein: CASSLGRADLRDEQFF.

The chain joins TRBV5-6 to TRBJ1-2; a possible D gene is TRBD1 (5 bases). V lost 4 bases and J 4 bases, leaving 14 bases between the germline ends. The CDR3 length is 14 residues. CDR1 and CDR2 from the germline V gene are SGHDT and YYEEEE. CDR3 region: CASSPPGSLYGYTF. In DNA, the CDR3 is TGTGCCAGCAGCCCGCCAGGGTCTCTCTATGGCTACACCTTC.

The chain uses TRBV28 and TRBJ2-7; 10 nucleotides agree with TRBD2. The CDR3 totals 14 residues. Germline values: CDR1 MDHEN, CDR2 SYDVKM. Trimming took 7 bases from V and 2 from J; bases not matched to a gene: 5. In DNA, the CDR3 is TGTGCCAGCAACCCTAGCGGGAGACCCTACGAGCAGTACTTC. Residues: CASNPSGRPYEQYF.

The V call is TRBV19, the J call TRBJ1-4; 9 nucleotides match TRBD1. The CDR3 runs 12 residues. Germline CDR1 reads LNHDA; CDR2 reads SQIVND (reference sequence). Trimming cost V 5 bases and J 8 bases; bases outside gene matches: 0. CDR3 coding DNA: TGTGCCAGTAGTGGACAGGGGGAAAAACTGTTTTTT. This codes for CASSGQGEKLFF.

This rearrangement joins TRBV5-4 to TRBJ2-3, with 10 bases that match TRBD1. The germline V gene encodes CDR1 SGHNT and CDR2 YYREEE (reference sequence). This CDR3 is 16 amino acids long. Losses at the gene ends were 0 bases for V and 4 bases for J; bases not matched to a gene: 5. The DNA of the CDR3 is TGTGCCAGCAGCTTGGGTGGGACAGGGGTTGCAGATACGCAGTATTTT. This translates into CASSLGGTGVADTQYF.

V usage is TRBV6-5 and J usage is TRBJ2-1; D possibly corresponds to TRBD1 (6 bases). This CDR3 comprises 16 residues. The V and J ends lost 2 bases and 2 bases respectively, with 13 bases between them. Germline lookup yields CDR1 MNHEY and CDR2 SVGAGI. DNA of the CDR3: TGTGCCAGCAGTTACGGGGGCCTGGCCCCCTACAATGAGCAGTTCTTC. Amino acid sequence: CASSYGGLAPYNEQFF.

The chain recombines TRBV11-2 with TRBJ2-1, with 11 bases fitting TRBD2. Germline trimming cut 5 bases from V and 5 bases from J; bases unmatched to any gene: 8. The CDR3 length is 16 residues. Germline CDR1 SGHAT, CDR2 FQNNGV. The CDR3 DNA reads as TGTGCCAGCAGCATGGTAGGACTAGCGGGTCACAATGAGCAGTTCTTC. Its protein is CASSMVGLAGHNEQFF.

The rearrangement joins TRBV7-9 to TRBJ2-7; a weak D match, TRBD2 (5 bases). This CDR3 spans 15 amino acids. Germline V CDR1 and CDR2: SEHNR, FQNEAQ (reference sequence). V lost 5 bases, J lost 3 bases, and 17 bases lay in between. The CDR3 loop is CASSPRSPGVYEQYF. The CDR3 bases are TGTGCCAGCAGCCCTCGGAGCCCCGGGGTCTACGAGCAGTACTTC.